A few counts support the clone carrying this T cell receptor beta chain. TCR alpha and TCR beta cDNA libraries carrying sample barcodes and UMIs were produced by 5'RACE using constant-segment primers. MiXCR, applied by TCRdb to the 5' RACE reads, yields one record per CDR3 protein. The sample records over 55,000 distinct CDR3 sequences, 12% being singletons. V lost 7 bases to trimming and J lost 1 base; unmatched junction nucleotides: 6. Germline V gives CDR1 SQVTM, CDR2 ANQGSEA. The CDR3 has 16 amino acids. The data derive from a study of T-cell memory formation after mild COVID-19. The chain has TRBV29-1 and TRBJ2-1, with 14 bases matching TRBD2. The sequence came from a man aged 18 to 35 who had mild COVID-19 (a few samples of this study predate the infection). Cell type and time point are not known. The sequenced sample was PBMCs or a T cell subset sorted from them (not recorded which). CDR3 DNA: TGCAGCGCTGGGACTAGCGGGGGCCATTCCTACAATGAGCAGTTCTTC. Its protein product is CSAGTSGGHSYNEQFF.